This TCR beta chain was sequenced during a study of ipilimumab plus nivolumab after autologous stem cell transplantation. General study points: TCR repertoire, Treg phenotype and gut microbiota reportedly support more study of this approach.

Concerning this clone: Its antigen is unidentified.

Profiling relied on immunoSEQ multiplex PCR, and the TCRdb table lists in-frame clones only, not all of them. Among 15,000 to 20,000 clones listed, 79% were seen once. Ipilimumab, 1 mg/kg, started 14 to 28 days after autologous transplant. The germline CDR1 and CDR2 sequences are LNHNV and YYDKDF (reference sequence). The CDR3 has 16 amino acids. V was pared by 3 bases and J by 0 bases, with 12 bases between. The sample consisted of PBMCs, taken in a trial of ipilimumab plus nivolumab as post-transplant consolidation. The sequence was collected from a male donor with diffuse large B-cell lymphoma. The chain recombines TRBV15 with TRBJ1-3, with D tentatively TRBD1 (5 bases). The CDR3 loop reads CATSSRRTPSGNTIYF. In nucleotides, the CDR3 is TGTGCCACCAGCAGCCGCCGGACACCCTCTGGAAACACCATATATTTT.